Reported below is one TCR beta chain. Antigen: not known. This specimen belongs to a study of beta chain features in type 1 diabetes. Regarding the study as a whole: Still unanswered here is whether HLA type influences TCRB rearrangement. Naive, central memory and regulatory TCRB repertoires appeared more similar among patients than healthy donors. Moderately but significantly shorter TCRB CDR3s were found in Type 1 diabetes patients in all four CD4+ subsets. Cells that show high TCR expression could be over-represented by cDNA sequencing.

The authors reverse transcribed all of the isolated RNA, so sequencing captured expressed TCRB transcripts. Produced via immunoSEQ multiplex PCR; TCRdb's table is partial and in-frame only. The sample includes fewer than 350,000 clones, 15% of them seen just once. Germline lookup yields CDR1 KGHSH and CDR2 LQKENI. The CDR3 is made up of 14 amino acids. Trimming cost V 1 base and J 6 bases, with 10 bases left between them. Sequenced input: naive CD4+ T cells from blood. The TCR was taken from a young man with type 1 diabetes. The rearrangement uses TRBV18 and TRBJ2-1; D possibly corresponds to TRBD2 (5 bases). CDR3 sequence (DNA): TGTGCCAGCTCACCACTTTCGGGGTCCAATGAGCAGTTCTTC. Protein product: CASSPLSGSNEQFF.